Presented here are 23 T cell receptor beta chains from one specimen sequenced in a study of T cell responses to AZD1222 COVID-19 vaccine. This table comes from immunoSEQ multiplex PCR, and its TCRdb copy is limited to in-frame clones, with some not included. This sample has 75,000 to 100,000 clones, with over 75% found just once. This sample comprised peripheral blood, obtained on day 0 of AZD1222 vaccination. The receptors were sampled from an adult in good health.

The chain combines TRBV30 with TRBJ2-5; no clear D. From germline, CDR1 is GTSNPN and CDR2 SVGIG (reference sequence). The ends were cut back, 4 bases at V and 2 bases at J, with 8 bases in the middle. The CDR3 extends over 12 amino acids. The CDR3 sequence: CAWNGLQETQYF. The CDR3 bases are TGTGCCTGGAATGGGCTACAAGAGACCCAGTACTTC. Full variable domain (missing parts from reference TRBV30 and TRBJ2-5): SQTIHQWPATLVQPVGSPLSLECTVEGTSNPNLYWYRQAAGRGLQLLFYSVGIGQISSEVPQNLSASRPQDRQFILSSKKLLLSDSGFYLCAWNGLQETQYFGPGTRLLVL.

This clone was counted between two and nine times. This chain connects TRBV6-1 to TRBJ2-7; unclear D gene. CDR1 is MNHNS, CDR2 SASEGT, per germline. With 0 bases removed from V and 3 bases from J, the gap between germline ends came to 9 bases. The CDR3 sequence is 14 residues long. DNA for the CDR3: TGTGCCAGCAGTGAAGCGGCCCTCATCTACGAGCAGTACTTC. Translated, it gives CASSEAALIYEQYF.

CDR3 coding DNA: TGTGCCAGCAGCGAACAGGGACATAATTCACCCCTCCACTTT. This gives the protein CASSEQGHNSPLHF. The chain carries TRBV28 and TRBJ1-6, with D possibly being TRBD1 (6 bases). The CDR3 runs to 14 residues. With 6 bases removed from V and 5 bases from J, the gap between germline ends came to 11 bases. Per the germline V gene, CDR1 is MDHEN and CDR2 is SYDVKM.

This clone was found a few times. This sequence joins TRBV9 and TRBJ1-6; no clear D. Germline CDR1 and CDR2: SGDLS and YYNGEE. This CDR3 region has 16 residues. Deletions cut 0 bases from V and 5 bases from J, with 12 bases between. The CDR3 sequence: CASSVGPGPHNSPLHF. The CDR3 DNA reads TGTGCCAGCAGCGTAGGACCTGGCCCCCATAATTCACCCCTCCACTTT.

V is TRBV2 and J is TRBJ1-5, with D maybe TRBD1 (6 bases). The germline V gene encodes CDR1 SNHLY and CDR2 FYNNEI. This CDR3 is built from 14 residues. V was pared by 2 bases and J by 10 bases, with 15 bases between. CDR3 residues: CASSESAGARPQHF. The DNA of the CDR3 is TGTGCCAGCAGTGAATCAGCAGGGGCGAGACCCCAGCATTTT.

This clone was recorded once. The CDR3 bases are TGTGCCAGCAGCGTAGCGGGAGGGCCCGACAATGAGCAGTTCTTC. Its protein product is CASSVAGGPDNEQFF. The gene calls are TRBV9 and TRBJ2-1; 8 bases align to TRBD2. CDR3 length: 15 amino acids. Trimming cost V 0 bases and J 5 bases; bases outside gene matches: 4. CDR1 and CDR2 from the germline V gene are SGDLS and YYNGEE.

The rearrangement links TRBV28 to TRBJ2-7; 13 positions match TRBD2. Germline V gene lookup returns CDR1 MDHEN and CDR2 SYDVKM. With V trimmed by 2 bases and J by 1 base, 8 bases remained unmatched. This CDR3 spans 18 amino acids. CDR3 bases: TGTGCCAGCAGTTTAGTCCGGACTAGCGGGAGTTGGTCCTACGAGCAGTACTTC. It specifies CASSLVRTSGSWSYEQYF.

The chain links TRBV7-8 to TRBJ2-7; D call uncertain. CDR1 is SGHVS and CDR2 is FQNEAQ in the germline V gene. The CDR3 has 14 residues. Trimming cost V 5 bases and J 2 bases, with 13 bases left between them. The chain's CDR3 is CASSPPNYPYEQYF. The CDR3 nucleotides read TGTGCCAGCAGCCCCCCCAACTATCCCTACGAGCAGTACTTC.

The genes are TRBV6-4 and TRBJ2-7; D is unresolved. This CDR3 comprises 13 residues. The germline CDR1 and CDR2 sequences are MRHNA and SNTAGT. V was clipped by 7 bases and J by 6 bases, with 16 bases between them. DNA for the CDR3: TGTGCCAGCAAAGGAGAGTCGGTCGGCGAGCAGTACTTC. This encodes CASKGESVGEQYF.

In nucleotides, the CDR3 is TGTGCCAGCAGACAGAGTCCCGGGACAGATTACATGAACACTGAAGCTTTCTTT. Translation: CASRQSPGTDYMNTEAFF. V is TRBV7-9 and J is TRBJ1-1; 7 positions agree with TRBD1. V shed 6 bases, J shed 0 bases, and the junction held 16 bases outside the gene matches. The germline CDR1 and CDR2 sequences are SEHNR and FQNEAQ (reference sequence). This CDR3 is built from 18 residues.

The chain combines TRBV19 with TRBJ1-2; TRBD1 matches at 8 bases. Germline assignment: CDR1 LNHDA and CDR2 SQIVND (reference sequence). After removal of 2 bases from V and 4 bases from J, the junction contained 9 bases not matched to a gene. The CDR3 length is 16 residues. The CDR3 spells CASSIYRTGYAYGYTF. The CDR3 DNA sequence: TGTGCCAGTAGTATATACAGGACAGGGTACGCCTATGGCTACACCTTC. The entire variable domain, with the rest obtained from reference TRBV19 and TRBJ1-2, is as follows: DGGITQSPKYLFRKEGQNVTLSCEQNLNHDAMYWYRQDPGQGLRLIYYSQIVNDFQKGDIAEGYSVSREKKESFPLTVTSAQKNPTAFYLCASSIYRTGYAYGYTFGSGTRLTVV.

This clone was counted once. This rearrangement joins TRBV7-2 to TRBJ1-1; D is unresolved. Looked up from germline, CDR1 is SGHTA and CDR2 is FQGNSA. V gave up 2 bases and J gave up 4 bases, with 11 bases separating them. CDR3 length equals 14 residues. Written as DNA, the CDR3 is TGTGCCAGCAGCTTAAGGTCCGGGTTCACTGAAGCTTTCTTT. It translates to CASSLRSGFTEAFF.

The rearrangement joins TRBV7-3 to TRBJ1-2; 7 bases match TRBD1. The germline V gene encodes CDR1 SGHTA and CDR2 FQGTGA. This CDR3 comprises 12 residues. V lost 5 bases to trimming and J lost 13 bases; unmatched junction nucleotides: 10. CDR3 coding DNA: TGTGCCAGCAGCCCCAAGACAGGGCAATTCACCTTC. This sequence encodes CASSPKTGQFTF.

J is TRBJ2-3 and V is TRBV7-6; 10 nucleotides agree with TRBD2. CDR3 length: 14 residues. Per germline, CDR1 SGHVS and CDR2 FNYEAQ. The V gene end was trimmed by 5 bases and the J gene end by 4 bases; junction bases not matched to a gene: 3. The CDR3 spells CASSITSGADTQYF. CDR3 nucleotides: TGTGCCAGCAGCATAACTAGCGGGGCAGATACGCAGTATTTT.

The V gene is TRBV19, the J gene TRBJ1-2; 7 positions agree with TRBD1. Germline values: CDR1 LNHDA, CDR2 SQIVND (reference sequence). This CDR3 comprises 15 residues. The trim removed 5 bases at V and 1 base at J, leaving 7 bases unmatched. The CDR3 region has the DNA TGTGCCAGTAGTCGTTTGAGACAGGGTAACTATGGCTACACCTTC. Translation gives CASSRLRQGNYGYTF.

The rearrangement uses TRBV28 and TRBJ1-1; maybe TRBD1 (5 bases). Trimming removed 5 bases from V and 11 bases from J, with 9 bases in between. This CDR3 is 10 amino acids long. The germline gives CDR1 MDHEN, CDR2 SYDVKM. The CDR3 loop reads CASSEGEAFF. CDR3 in DNA: TGTGCCAGCAGTGAAGGGGAGGCTTTCTTT.

The chain has TRBV27 and TRBJ2-2; 7 bases fit TRBD1. Losses at the gene ends were 5 bases for V and 5 bases for J; bases not matched to a gene: 11. CDR3 size: 16 residues. Germline V CDR1 and CDR2: MNHEY, SMNVEV (reference sequence). CDR3 nucleotide sequence: TGTGCCAGCAGTCCCTGGGACCGACAGGGAACCGGGGAGCTGTTTTTT. Encoded protein: CASSPWDRQGTGELFF.

This clone occurred once. This chain joins TRBV28 and TRBJ2-5, with 11 bases fitting TRBD2. Per the germline V gene, CDR1 is MDHEN and CDR2 is SYDVKM. This CDR3 spans 16 amino acids. V dropped 4 bases and J dropped 1; count of bases not matched to a gene: 5. The CDR3 coding sequence is TGTGCCAGCAGTTCTTTAGCGGGAGGGCCCCAAGAGACCCAGTACTTC. Its translation: CASSSLAGGPQETQYF.

The rearrangement joins TRBV2 to TRBJ2-2; D gene uncertain. With 8 bases removed from V and 2 bases from J, the gap between germline ends came to 3 bases. The germline V gene has CDR1 SNHLY and CDR2 FYNNEI. CDR3 length: 11 amino acids. The DNA for the CDR3 is TGTGCCAGCCGAAACACCGGGGAGCTGTTTTTT. Amino acid sequence: CASRNTGELFF.

The gene calls are TRBV28 and TRBJ1-2; D call uncertain. The V end was cut by 4 bases, the J end by 4 bases, with 13 bases between. CDR1 and CDR2 from the germline V gene are MDHEN and SYDVKM. The CDR3 loop spans 14 amino acids. The CDR3 loop reads CASSYAGRSYGYTF. CDR3 sequence (DNA): TGTGCCAGCAGTTACGCGGGAAGAAGCTATGGCTACACCTTC.

This clone showed up just once. The chain has TRBV12-3 or TRBV12-4 and TRBJ2-2; no definite D call. The CDR3 runs 12 residues. Deletions cut 5 bases from V and 7 bases from J, with 8 bases between. CDR3 loop: CASSPRGGELFF. The CDR3 DNA reads as TGTGCCAGCAGTCCCCGCGGCGGGGAGCTGTTTTTT.

V is TRBV11-2 and J is TRBJ1-1, with a weak D call TRBD1 (6 bases). Germline loops: CDR1 SGHAT, CDR2 FQNNGV. The V end was cut by 4 bases, the J end by 6 bases, with 15 bases between. The CDR3 runs to 14 residues. For the CDR3, the DNA is TGTGCCAGCAGCTCCAGGGGCCTTGACCCTGAAGCTTTCTTT. Encoded protein: CASSSRGLDPEAFF.

This clone was counted a few times. The chain recombines TRBV4-3 with TRBJ2-3; 12 nucleotides agree with TRBD2. The CDR3 length is 21 residues. The V and J ends lost 1 base and 0 bases, in that order; junction bases with no gene match: 14. Looked up from germline, CDR1 is LGHNA and CDR2 is YSLEER. CDR3 nucleotides: TGCGCCAGCAGCCAAGTTATTGCACTAGCGGGAGGTGTAACTAGCACAGATACGCAGTATTTT. It specifies CASSQVIALAGGVTSTDTQYF.